This TCR beta chain was documented in a study of early T cells in non-severe SARS-CoV-2 infection. Study-level information: Sequenced bulk RNA came from whole blood that was unsorted, and chains were unpaired.

Per the germline V gene, CDR1 is SQVTM and CDR2 is ANQGSEA. The CDR3 totals 13 residues. TCRdb re-called the 5' RACE reads through MiXCR, storing one row per CDR3 protein. The sample records over 45,000 distinct CDR3 sequences, 10% to 13% being singletons. Sequenced material: whole blood. This sequence joins TRBV29-1 and TRBJ2-2; TRBD1 matches 9 bases. This receptor was obtained from an adult who was a healthcare worker with PCR-confirmed SARS-CoV-2 infection or an uninfected control (not recorded which). The CDR3 nucleotides read TGCAGTGCCGGGACAGGGATACCCGGGGAGCTGTTTTTT. Residues: CSAGTGIPGELFF.